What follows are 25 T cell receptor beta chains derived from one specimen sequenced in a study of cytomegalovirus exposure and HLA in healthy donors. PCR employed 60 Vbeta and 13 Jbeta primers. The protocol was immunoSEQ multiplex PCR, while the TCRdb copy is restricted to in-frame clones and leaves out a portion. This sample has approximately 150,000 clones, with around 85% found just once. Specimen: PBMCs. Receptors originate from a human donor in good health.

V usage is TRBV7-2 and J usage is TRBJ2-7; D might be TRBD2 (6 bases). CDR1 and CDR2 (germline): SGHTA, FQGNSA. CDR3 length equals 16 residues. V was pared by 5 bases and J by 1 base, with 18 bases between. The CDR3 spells CASSQWGESFSYEQYF. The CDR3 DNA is TGTGCCAGCAGCCAATGGGGGGAAAGTTTTTCCTACGAGCAGTACTTC.

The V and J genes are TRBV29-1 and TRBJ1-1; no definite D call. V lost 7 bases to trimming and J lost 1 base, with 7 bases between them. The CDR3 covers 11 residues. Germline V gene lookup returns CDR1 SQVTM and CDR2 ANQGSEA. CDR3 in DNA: TGCAGCGGGGCACAGAACACTGAAGCTTTCTTT. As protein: CSGAQNTEAFF.

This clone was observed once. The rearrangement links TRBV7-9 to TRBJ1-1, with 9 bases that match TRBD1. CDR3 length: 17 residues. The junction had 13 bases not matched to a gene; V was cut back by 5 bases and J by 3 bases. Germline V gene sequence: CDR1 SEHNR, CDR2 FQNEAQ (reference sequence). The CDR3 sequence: CASSPTGTGIGDTEAFF. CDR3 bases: TGTGCCAGCAGCCCAACCGGGACAGGGATTGGTGACACTGAAGCTTTCTTT.

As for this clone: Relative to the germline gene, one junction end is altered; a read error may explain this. The CDR3 sequence is CASSLQRSGLAGRVGF. Written as DNA, the CDR3 is TGTGCCAGCAGCTTGCAGCGCAGTGGACTAGCGGGGCGCGTGGGTTTT. V gene TRBV7-2 combines with J gene TRBJ2-3; 12 bases are shared with TRBD2. CDR3 size: 16 residues. Germline-derived CDR1 and CDR2 are SGHTA and FQGNSA.

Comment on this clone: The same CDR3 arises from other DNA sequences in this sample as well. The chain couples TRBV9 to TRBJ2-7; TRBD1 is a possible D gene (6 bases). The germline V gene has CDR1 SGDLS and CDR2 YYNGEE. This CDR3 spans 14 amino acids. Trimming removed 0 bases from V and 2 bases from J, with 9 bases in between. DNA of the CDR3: TGTGCCAGCAGCGTAGGTCAGGGGCCCTACGAGCAGTACTTC. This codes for CASSVGQGPYEQYF.

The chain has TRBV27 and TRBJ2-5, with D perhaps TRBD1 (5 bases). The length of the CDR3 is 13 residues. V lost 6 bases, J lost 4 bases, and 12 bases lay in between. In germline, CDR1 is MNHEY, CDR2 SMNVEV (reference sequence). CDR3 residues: CASRGLVLETQYF. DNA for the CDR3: TGTGCCAGCAGGGGGCTAGTTTTAGAGACCCAGTACTTC.

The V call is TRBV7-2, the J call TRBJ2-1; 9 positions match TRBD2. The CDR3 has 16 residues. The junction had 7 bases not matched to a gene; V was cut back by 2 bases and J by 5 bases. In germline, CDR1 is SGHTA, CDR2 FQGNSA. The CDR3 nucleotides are TGTGCCAGCAGCTTATCCGCGGGGGGGCCAGACAATGAGCAGTTCTTC. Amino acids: CASSLSAGGPDNEQFF.

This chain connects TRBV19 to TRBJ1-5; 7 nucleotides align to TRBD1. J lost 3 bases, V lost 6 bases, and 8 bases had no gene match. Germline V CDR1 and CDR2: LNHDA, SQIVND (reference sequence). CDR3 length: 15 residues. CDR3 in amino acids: CASSLGQTLNQPQHF. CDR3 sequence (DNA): TGTGCCAGTAGCTTGGGACAGACTCTCAATCAGCCCCAGCATTTT.

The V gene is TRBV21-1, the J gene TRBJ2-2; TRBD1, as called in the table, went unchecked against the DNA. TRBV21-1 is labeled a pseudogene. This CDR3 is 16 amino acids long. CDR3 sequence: CASSQGAAPNTGELFF. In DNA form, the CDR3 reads TGTGCCAGCAGTCAGGGGGCGGCCCCTAACACCGGGGAGCTGTTTTTT.

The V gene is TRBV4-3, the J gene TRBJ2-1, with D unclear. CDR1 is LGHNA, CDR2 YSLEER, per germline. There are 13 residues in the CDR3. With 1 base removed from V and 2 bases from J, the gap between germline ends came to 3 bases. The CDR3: CASSQVTYNEQFF. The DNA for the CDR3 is TGCGCCAGCAGCCAAGTTACCTACAATGAGCAGTTCTTC.

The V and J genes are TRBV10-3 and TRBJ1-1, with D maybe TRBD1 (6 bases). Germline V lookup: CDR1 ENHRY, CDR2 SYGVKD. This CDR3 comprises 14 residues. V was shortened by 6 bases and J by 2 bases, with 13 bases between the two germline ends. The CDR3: CAIRKQGINTEAFF. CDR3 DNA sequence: TGTGCCATCAGGAAACAGGGAATAAACACTGAAGCTTTCTTT.

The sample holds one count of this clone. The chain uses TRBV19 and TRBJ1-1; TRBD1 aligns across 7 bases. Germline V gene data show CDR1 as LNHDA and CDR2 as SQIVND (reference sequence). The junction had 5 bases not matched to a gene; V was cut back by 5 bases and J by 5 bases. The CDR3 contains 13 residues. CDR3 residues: CASSVRGDTEAFF. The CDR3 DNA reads TGTGCCAGTAGTGTCAGGGGGGATACTGAAGCTTTCTTT. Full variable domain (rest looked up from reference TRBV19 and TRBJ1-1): DGGITQSPKYLFRKEGQNVTLSCEQNLNHDAMYWYRQDPGQGLRLIYYSQIVNDFQKGDIAEGYSVSREKKESFPLTVTSAQKNPTAFYLCASSVRGDTEAFFGQGTRLTVV.

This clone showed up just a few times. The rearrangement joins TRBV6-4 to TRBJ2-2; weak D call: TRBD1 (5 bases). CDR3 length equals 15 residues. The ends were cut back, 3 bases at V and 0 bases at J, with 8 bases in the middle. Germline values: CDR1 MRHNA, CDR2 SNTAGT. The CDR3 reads CASSEQAPNTGELFF. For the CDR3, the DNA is TGTGCCAGCAGTGAACAGGCCCCGAACACCGGGGAGCTGTTTTTT.

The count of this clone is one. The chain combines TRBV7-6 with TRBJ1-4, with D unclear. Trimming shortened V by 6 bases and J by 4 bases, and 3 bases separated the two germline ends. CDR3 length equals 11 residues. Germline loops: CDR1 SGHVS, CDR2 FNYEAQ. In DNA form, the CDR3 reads TGTGCCAGCAGTCTTAATGAAAAACTGTTTTTT. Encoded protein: CASSLNEKLFF.

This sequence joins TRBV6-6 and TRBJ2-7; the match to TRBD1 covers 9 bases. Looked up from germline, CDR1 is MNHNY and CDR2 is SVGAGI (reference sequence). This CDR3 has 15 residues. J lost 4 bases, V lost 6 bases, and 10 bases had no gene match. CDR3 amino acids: CASRGGTGLLYEQYF. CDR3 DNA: TGTGCCAGCAGGGGGGGGACAGGGCTCTTATACGAGCAGTACTTC.

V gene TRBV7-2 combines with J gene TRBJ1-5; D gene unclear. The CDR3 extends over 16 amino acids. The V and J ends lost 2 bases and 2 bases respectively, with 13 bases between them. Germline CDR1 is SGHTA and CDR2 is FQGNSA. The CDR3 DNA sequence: TGTGCCAGCAGCTTAAGTTTACTGATTGGCAATCAGCCCCAGCATTTT. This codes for CASSLSLLIGNQPQHF. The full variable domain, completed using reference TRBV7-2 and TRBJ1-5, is GAGVSQSPSNKVTEKGKDVELRCDPISGHTALYWYRQSLGQGLEFLIYFQGNSAPDKSGLPSDRFSAERTGGSVSTLTIQRTQQEDSAVYLCASSLSLLIGNQPQHFGDGTRLSIL.

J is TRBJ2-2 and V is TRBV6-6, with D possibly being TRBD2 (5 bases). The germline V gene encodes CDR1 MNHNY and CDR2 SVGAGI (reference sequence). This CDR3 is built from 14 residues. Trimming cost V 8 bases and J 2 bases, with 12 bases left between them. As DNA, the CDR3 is TGTGCCAGCCGGGCGGACTTAAACACCGGGGAGCTGTTTTTT. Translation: CASRADLNTGELFF.

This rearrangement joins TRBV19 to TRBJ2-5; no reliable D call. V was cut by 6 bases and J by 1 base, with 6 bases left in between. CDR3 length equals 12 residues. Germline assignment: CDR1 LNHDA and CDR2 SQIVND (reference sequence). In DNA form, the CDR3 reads TGTGCCAGTAGATCCGGCCAAGAGACCCAGTACTTC. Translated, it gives CASRSGQETQYF.

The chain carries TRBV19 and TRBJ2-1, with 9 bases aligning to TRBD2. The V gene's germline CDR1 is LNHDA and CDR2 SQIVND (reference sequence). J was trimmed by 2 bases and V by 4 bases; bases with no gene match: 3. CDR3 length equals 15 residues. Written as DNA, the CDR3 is TGTGCCAGTAGTAGATCTAGCGGGGCCTACAATGAGCAGTTCTTC. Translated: CASSRSSGAYNEQFF.

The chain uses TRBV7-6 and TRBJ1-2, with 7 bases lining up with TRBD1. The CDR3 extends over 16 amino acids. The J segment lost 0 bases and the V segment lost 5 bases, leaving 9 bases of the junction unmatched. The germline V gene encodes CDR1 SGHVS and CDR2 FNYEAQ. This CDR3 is CASSPGQARANYGYTF. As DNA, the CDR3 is TGTGCCAGCAGCCCCGGACAGGCAAGGGCTAACTATGGCTACACCTTC.

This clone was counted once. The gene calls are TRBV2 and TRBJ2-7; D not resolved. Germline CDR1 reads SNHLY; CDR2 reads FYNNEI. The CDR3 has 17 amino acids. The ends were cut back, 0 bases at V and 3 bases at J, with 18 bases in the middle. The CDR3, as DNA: TGTGCCAGCAGTGAAGCGCTTGTACGGAATCCAGGCTACGAGCAGTACTTC. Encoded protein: CASSEALVRNPGYEQYF.

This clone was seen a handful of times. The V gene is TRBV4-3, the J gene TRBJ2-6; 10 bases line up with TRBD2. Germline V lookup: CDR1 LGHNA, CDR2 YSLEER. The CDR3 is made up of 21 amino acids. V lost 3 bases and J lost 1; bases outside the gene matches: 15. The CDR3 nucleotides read TGCGCCAGCAGCCACGACTTCGCTAGCGGGGGAAGGGAGTCTGGGGCCAACGTCCTGACTTTC. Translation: CASSHDFASGGRESGANVLTF.

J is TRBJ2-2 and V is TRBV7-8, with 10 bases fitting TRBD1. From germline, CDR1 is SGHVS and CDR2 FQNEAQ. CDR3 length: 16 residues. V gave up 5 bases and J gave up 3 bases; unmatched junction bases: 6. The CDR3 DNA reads TGTGCCAGCAGCCCTGACAGGGGGCTGGACACCGGGGAGCTGTTTTTT. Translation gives CASSPDRGLDTGELFF.

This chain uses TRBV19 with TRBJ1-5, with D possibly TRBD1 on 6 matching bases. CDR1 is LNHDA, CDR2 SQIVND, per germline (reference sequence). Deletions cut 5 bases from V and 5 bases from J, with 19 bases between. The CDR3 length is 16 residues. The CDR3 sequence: CASSYRVTGVDQPQHF. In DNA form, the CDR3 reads TGTGCCAGTAGTTATAGGGTGACAGGTGTAGATCAGCCCCAGCATTTT. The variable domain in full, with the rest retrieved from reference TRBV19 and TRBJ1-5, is DGGITQSPKYLFRKEGQNVTLSCEQNLNHDAMYWYRQDPGQGLRLIYYSQIVNDFQKGDIAEGYSVSREKKESFPLTVTSAQKNPTAFYLCASSYRVTGVDQPQHFGDGTRLSIL.

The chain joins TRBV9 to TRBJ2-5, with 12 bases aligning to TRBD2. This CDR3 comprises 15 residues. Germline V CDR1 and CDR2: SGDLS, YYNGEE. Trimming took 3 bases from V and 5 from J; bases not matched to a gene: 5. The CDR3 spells CASSALAGGGETQYF. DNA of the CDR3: TGTGCCAGCAGCGCACTAGCGGGGGGTGGGGAGACCCAGTACTTC.